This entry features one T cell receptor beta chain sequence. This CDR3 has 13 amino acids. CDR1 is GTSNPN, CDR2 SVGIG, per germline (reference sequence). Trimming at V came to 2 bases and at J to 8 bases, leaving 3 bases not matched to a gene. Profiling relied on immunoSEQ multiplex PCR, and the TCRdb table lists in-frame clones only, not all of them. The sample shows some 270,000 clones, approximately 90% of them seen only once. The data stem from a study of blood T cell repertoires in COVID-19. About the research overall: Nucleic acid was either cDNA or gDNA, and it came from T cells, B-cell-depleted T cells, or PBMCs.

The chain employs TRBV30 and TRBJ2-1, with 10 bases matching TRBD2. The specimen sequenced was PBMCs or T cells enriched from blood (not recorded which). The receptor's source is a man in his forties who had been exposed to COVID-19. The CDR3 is CAWSSGRVDEQFF. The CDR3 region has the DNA TGTGCCTGGAGTAGCGGGAGGGTAGATGAGCAGTTCTTC.